The 20 T cell receptor beta chains below all came from one sample that was sequenced in a study of cytomegalovirus exposure and HLA in healthy donors. PCR primers comprised 60 Vbeta and 13 Jbeta primers. Measured with immunoSEQ multiplex PCR; TCRdb has only the in-frame clones, and not every one. The sample records 160,000 or so clones, 70% to 85% being singletons. Sequencing was carried out using PBMCs. The receptors originated from a male donor in good health and CMV-seronegative.

The rearrangement joins TRBV7-2 to TRBJ1-2; 9 bases match TRBD1. V lost 8 bases and J lost 7; bases outside the gene matches: 8. CDR3 size: 13 residues. Germline CDR1 and CDR2: SGHTA and FQGNSA. CDR3 region: CASETGGVGGYTF. CDR3 in DNA: TGTGCCAGCGAAACAGGGGGCGTAGGTGGCTACACCTTC.

This chain connects TRBV10-3 to TRBJ2-2, with unresolved D. This CDR3 region has 14 residues. CDR1 ENHRY and CDR2 SYGVKD come from the germline V gene. V was shortened by 2 bases and J by 3 bases, with 7 bases between the two germline ends. The chain's CDR3 is CAISEGRYTGELFF. CDR3 nucleotides: TGTGCCATCAGTGAGGGCCGATACACCGGGGAGCTGTTTTTT.

J is TRBJ1-2 and V is TRBV29-1, with 7 bases identical to TRBD1. The V gene end was trimmed by 1 base and the J gene end by 2 bases; junction bases not matched to a gene: 7. Germline-derived CDR1 and CDR2 are SQVTM and ANQGSEA. The CDR3 length is 15 residues. The chain's CDR3 is CSVEAPDRANYGYTF. CDR3 nucleotides: TGCAGCGTTGAAGCCCCTGACAGGGCCAACTATGGCTACACCTTC.

In this sample, this clone turned up a few times. The rearrangement joins TRBV6-6 to TRBJ2-7; TRBD1 aligns across 7 bases. Germline CDR1 is MNHNY and CDR2 is SVGAGI (reference sequence). The trim removed 8 bases at V and 0 bases at J, leaving 4 bases unmatched. There are 13 residues in the CDR3. The CDR3 here is CASLGDSSYEQYF. DNA for the CDR3: TGTGCCAGCCTCGGGGACAGCTCCTACGAGCAGTACTTC.

This clone has just one count. The gene calls are TRBV6-5 and TRBJ1-2, with D possibly matching TRBD1 (5 bases). Germline-derived CDR1 and CDR2 are MNHEY and SVGAGI. Trimming stripped 4 bases from V and 6 bases from J, with 18 bases between. The CDR3 has 15 amino acids. This CDR3 reads CASSWRPGGNDGYTF. The CDR3 coding sequence is TGTGCCAGCAGTTGGCGGCCCGGGGGTAATGATGGCTACACCTTC.

The chain employs TRBV6-6 and TRBJ1-2; 9 bases agree with TRBD1. Trimming cost V 6 bases and J 4 bases; bases outside gene matches: 3. The V gene's germline CDR1 is MNHNY and CDR2 SVGAGI (reference sequence). The CDR3 totals 13 residues. The CDR3 DNA sequence: TGTGCCAGCAGACAGGGGGCTGGCTATGGCTACACCTTC. This encodes CASRQGAGYGYTF.

J is TRBJ1-1 and V is TRBV19, with a tentative D call TRBD1 (5 bases). V gave up 9 bases and J gave up 5 bases, with 19 bases separating them. Germline CDR1 LNHDA, CDR2 SQIVND (reference sequence). The CDR3 totals 14 residues. The CDR3 sequence is CASNNRSPITEAFF. The CDR3 DNA follows: TGTGCCAGCAATAACAGGTCCCCAATAACTGAAGCTTTCTTT.

The table lists this clone with a few counts. This rearrangement joins TRBV19 to TRBJ2-7, with D maybe TRBD2 (6 bases). The germline gives CDR1 LNHDA, CDR2 SQIVND (reference sequence). V was shortened by 5 bases and J by 2 bases, with 16 bases between the two germline ends. The CDR3 is 15 residues long. This CDR3 is CASSASSAYTYEQYF. The DNA for the CDR3 is TGTGCCAGTAGTGCCTCTAGCGCGTACACCTACGAGCAGTACTTC.

This clone was recorded only once. J is TRBJ2-6 and V is TRBV19; TRBD1 matches 10 bases. V dropped 7 bases and J dropped 2; count of bases not matched to a gene: 11. Germline V gene data show CDR1 as LNHDA and CDR2 as SQIVND (reference sequence). This CDR3 has 18 amino acids. The CDR3 DNA reads as TGTGCCAGTATGGGCCGGGGACAGGGGTTACCTGGGGCCAACGTCCTGACTTTC. It codes for CASMGRGQGLPGANVLTF.

The chain has TRBV15 and TRBJ1-2; possibly TRBD1 for D (6 bases). This CDR3 contains 18 residues. CDR1 and CDR2 from the germline V gene are LNHNV and YYDKDF (reference sequence). V lost 0 bases, J lost 4 bases, and 21 bases lay in between. This CDR3 is CATSRDLPGRAGAYGYTF. The CDR3 DNA reads TGTGCCACCAGCAGAGATCTCCCCGGCAGGGCAGGGGCCTATGGCTACACCTTC.

This clone has just a few counts. The chain combines TRBV6-4 with TRBJ2-2, with 9 bases matching TRBD2. Unmatched junction bases numbered 3, after V lost 3 bases and J lost 4 bases. The CDR3 contains 15 residues. Germline loops: CDR1 MRHNA, CDR2 SNTAGT. Written as DNA, the CDR3 is TGTGCCAGCAGTGAGCGGGGGGGCAGCACCGGGGAGCTGTTTTTT. Amino acid sequence: CASSERGGSTGELFF.

The chain couples TRBV7-6 to TRBJ2-3, with TRBD2 identical over 9 bases. The CDR3 is 18 residues long. Germline-derived CDR1 and CDR2 are SGHVS and FNYEAQ. Trimming at V came to 4 bases and at J to 0 bases, leaving 11 bases not matched to a gene. The CDR3 sequence: CASSSITLTSGSTDTQYF. CDR3 bases: TGTGCCAGCAGCTCTATTACTCTAACTAGCGGGAGCACAGATACGCAGTATTTT.

This chain joins TRBV5-4 and TRBJ2-1; 8 nucleotides align to TRBD2. The CDR3 consists of 14 residues. Per germline, CDR1 SGHNT and CDR2 YYREEE (reference sequence). The J segment lost 7 bases and the V segment lost 4 bases, leaving 7 bases of the junction unmatched. In DNA, the CDR3 is TGTGCCAGCAGCGGTAGCGGGGAAGGGAATGAGCAGTTCTTC. Its translation: CASSGSGEGNEQFF.

The chain is built from TRBV9 and TRBJ1-4, with a weak D call TRBD1 (6 bases). The germline V gene encodes CDR1 SGDLS and CDR2 YYNGEE. The germline V and J ends were trimmed by 0 bases and 7 bases, with 13 bases remaining between them. The CDR3 has 15 residues. The CDR3 DNA follows: TGTGCCAGCAGCGTAGATAGGGGGAGTGGTGAAAAACTGTTTTTT. It specifies CASSVDRGSGEKLFF. Using reference TRBV9 and TRBJ1-4 for the parts outside the CDR3, the full variable domain is DSGVTQTPKHLITATGQRVTLRCSPRSGDLSVYWYQQSLDQGLQFLIQYYNGEERAKGNILERFSAQQFPDLHSELNLSSLELGDSALYFCASSVDRGSGEKLFFGSGTQLSVL.

The chain joins TRBV9 to TRBJ2-2; maybe TRBD2 (5 bases). The length of the CDR3 is 16 residues. V was shortened by 0 bases and J by 2 bases, with 11 bases between the two germline ends. In germline, CDR1 is SGDLS, CDR2 YYNGEE. The CDR3 DNA reads as TGTGCCAGCAGCGTAGCGCCCGAGGGAAACACCGGGGAGCTGTTTTTT. It yields the protein CASSVAPEGNTGELFF.

V gene TRBV5-4 combines with J gene TRBJ2-1; tentatively, D is TRBD2 (6 bases). This CDR3 comprises 15 residues. V was trimmed by 7 bases and J by 3 bases, leaving 17 bases between them. CDR1 and CDR2 from the germline V gene are SGHNT and YYREEE (reference sequence). Here the CDR3 reads CASRGTQTLYNEQFF. DNA for the CDR3: TGTGCCAGCCGGGGGACCCAGACTCTCTACAATGAGCAGTTCTTC.

This chain uses TRBV11-1 with TRBJ2-2, with TRBD2 identical over 8 bases. Germline CDR1 SGHAT, CDR2 FQDESV (reference sequence). CDR3 length: 17 residues. V lost 5 bases to trimming and J lost 0 bases; unmatched junction nucleotides: 8. CDR3 bases: TGTGCCAGCAGCCTTCGTCCGGGACTAGCGAACACCGGGGAGCTGTTTTTT. Its translation: CASSLRPGLANTGELFF.

V and J are TRBV6-4 and TRBJ2-1; 11 nucleotides match TRBD2. The CDR3 spans 16 residues. V shed 5 bases and J 2 bases; nucleotides not matched to a gene: 5. Germline lookup yields CDR1 MRHNA and CDR2 SNTAGT. The CDR3 sequence: CASSTLAGGTYNEQFF. Written as DNA, the CDR3 is TGTGCCAGCAGTACGCTAGCGGGAGGAACCTACAATGAGCAGTTCTTC.

The chain uses TRBV6-5 and TRBJ2-7; 8 positions agree with TRBD2. Germline loops: CDR1 MNHEY, CDR2 SVGAGI. This CDR3 is built from 15 residues. With 10 bases clipped from V and 3 bases from J, the junction kept 14 bases outside the gene matches. The CDR3 DNA follows: TGTGCCACCAAAACCCGATTAGCGGGAAGCTACGAGCAGTACTTC. Translated: CATKTRLAGSYEQYF.

The chain carries TRBV10-2 and TRBJ1-2; TRBD1 agrees at 7 bases. V dropped 5 bases and J dropped 2; count of bases not matched to a gene: 5. The CDR3 has 14 residues. Germline values: CDR1 WSHSY, CDR2 SAAADI. CDR3 nucleotides: TGCGCCAGCAGTAGGGACAGCGCGAACTATGGCTACACCTTC. It yields the protein CASSRDSANYGYTF.